These T cell receptor beta chains were read from a single sample in a study. TCRdb called the 5' RACE reads again in MiXCR, with one record for every CDR3 protein. The sample has several thousand distinct CDR3 sequences; 36% are singletons. Sequenced material: tumor-infiltrating memory CD4+ T cells sorted from the breast tumor. The receptor set was obtained from a female donor with breast cancer. The CDR3 runs from the conserved cysteine through the conserved F or W. Fields, in order: J gene, clone size, V gene, D gene, CDR3 DNA, CDR3 protein. The D gene is left open where the match is weak. Only part of the rows carry a size: once, few, many, or a class if the clone is expanded.

J: TRBJ2-1
size: -
V: TRBV5-1
D: -
DNA: TGCGCCAGCAGCTTGGCGCTTGGCTTCAGCTCCTACAATGAGCAGTTCTTC
CDR3: CASSLALGFSSYNEQFF

J: TRBJ2-2
size: -
V: TRBV2
D: -
DNA: TGTGCCAGCAGTGAAGTGCTGCAGGCGGCCGGGGAGCTGTTTTTT
CDR3: CASSEVLQAAGELFF

J: TRBJ2-1
size: few
V: TRBV6-5
D: TRBD2
DNA: TGTGCCAGCAGTGAAGGGACTAGCGGATTCTCCTACAATGAGCAGTTCTTC
CDR3: CASSEGTSGFSYNEQFF

J: TRBJ2-1
size: many
V: TRBV30
D: TRBD2
DNA: TGTGCCTGGAGTCGGGGAGCGGGAGTGTCGTCGGAGCAGTTCTTC
CDR3: CAWSRGAGVSSEQFF

J: TRBJ2-1
size: few
V: TRBV10-3
D: TRBD2
DNA: TGTGCCATCAGTGGGAAGGCGGGAGTGGGGAATGAGCAGTTATTC
CDR3: CAISGKAGVGNEQLF

J: TRBJ1-1
size: -
V: TRBV5-1
D: -
DNA: TGCGCCAGCAGCTTGGGGTTGGCAGGGCGAGGCACTGAAGCTTTCTTT
CDR3: CASSLGLAGRGTEAFF

J: TRBJ2-1
size: medium-sized
V: TRBV7-3
D: -
DNA: TGTGCCAGCAGCTTAACATCCAGGGTGGGTGAGCAGTTCTTC
CDR3: CASSLTSRVGEQFF

J: TRBJ2-1
size: -
V: TRBV7-9
D: -
DNA: TGTGCCAGCAGAATCGGCGACTTGGGTAGTGGGCAGTTCTTC
CDR3: CASRIGDLGSGQFF

J: TRBJ1-3
size: many
V: TRBV4-1
D: -
DNA: TGCGCCAGCAGCACGGTCCGGTGGACAGTACGCTCTGGAAACACCATATATTTT
CDR3: CASSTVRWTVRSGNTIYF

J: TRBJ1-1
size: once
V: TRBV20-1
D: -
DNA: TGCAGTGCTAGAACTGGAGGGGCCCGGAACACTGAAGCTTTCTTT
CDR3: CSARTGGARNTEAFF

J: TRBJ2-1
size: -
V: TRBV9
D: -
DNA: TGTGCCGGCAGCGTAGGCGGGTCTTACAATGAGCAGTTCTTC
CDR3: CAGSVGGSYNEQFF

J: TRBJ1-1
size: -
V: TRBV6-1
D: -
DNA: TGTGCCAGCAGGGTGGGCGGACAGAACACTGAAGCTTTCTTT
CDR3: CASRVGGQNTEAFF

J: TRBJ2-1
size: medium-sized
V: TRBV4-1
D: -
DNA: TGCGCCAGCAGCGCTCCTTTCAGAGGGAATGAGCAGTTCTTC
CDR3: CASSAPFRGNEQFF

J: TRBJ1-1
size: -
V: TRBV18
D: TRBD1
DNA: TGTGCCAGCTCTCGGGGACAGGAGATAAACACTGAAGCTTTCTTT
CDR3: CASSRGQEINTEAFF

J: TRBJ1-4
size: -
V: TRBV7-9
D: TRBD1
DNA: TGTGCCAGCGGACAGGGGGGAAGGGGTAATGAAAAACTGTTTTTT
CDR3: CASGQGGRGNEKLFF

J: TRBJ2-2
size: -
V: TRBV28
D: -
DNA: TGTGCCACCCAGACGGACGCGACCAAGGAGCTGTTTTTT
CDR3: CATQTDATKELFF

J: TRBJ2-1
size: large
V: TRBV4-2
D: -
DNA: TGTGCCAGCAGCCACTTTAGCGGATCCTCCTACAATGAGCAGTTCTTC
CDR3: CASSHFSGSSYNEQFF

J: TRBJ1-1
size: many
V: TRBV5-1
D: -
DNA: TGCGCCAGCAGCTCATTGACGACCCGCAGGGGCGGGACTGAAGCTTTCTTT
CDR3: CASSSLTTRRGGTEAFF

J: TRBJ2-7
size: -
V: TRBV27
D: -
DNA: TGTGCCAGCAGTTTATCCACTCCCCCCTCTATATACGAGCAGTACTTC
CDR3: CASSLSTPPSIYEQYF

J: TRBJ2-7
size: many
V: TRBV4-1
D: -
DNA: TGCGCCAGCAGCCAAGGTTTCCCCCCAGGGTACTACGAGCAGTACTTC
CDR3: CASSQGFPPGYYEQYF

J: TRBJ1-2
size: many
V: TRBV29-1
D: TRBD1
DNA: TGCAGCGTTCTGCCAGGGGGCCACTATGGCTACACCTTC
CDR3: CSVLPGGHYGYTF